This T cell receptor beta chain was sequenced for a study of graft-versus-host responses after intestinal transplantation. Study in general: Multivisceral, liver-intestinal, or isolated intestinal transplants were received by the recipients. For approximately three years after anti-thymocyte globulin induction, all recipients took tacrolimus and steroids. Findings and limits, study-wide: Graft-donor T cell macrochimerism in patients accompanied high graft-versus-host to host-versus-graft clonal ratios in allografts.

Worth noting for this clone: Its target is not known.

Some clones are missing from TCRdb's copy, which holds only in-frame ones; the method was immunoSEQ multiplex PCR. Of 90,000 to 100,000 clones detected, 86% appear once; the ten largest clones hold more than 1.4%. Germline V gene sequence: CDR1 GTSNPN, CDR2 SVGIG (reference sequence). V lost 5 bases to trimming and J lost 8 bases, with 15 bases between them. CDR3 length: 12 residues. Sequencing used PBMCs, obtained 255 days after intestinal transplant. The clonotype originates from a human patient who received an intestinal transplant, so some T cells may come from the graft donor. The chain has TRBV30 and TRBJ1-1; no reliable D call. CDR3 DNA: TGTGCCTGGGGGAGAGAGAACTCAGAAGCTTTCTTT. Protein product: CAWGRENSEAFF.